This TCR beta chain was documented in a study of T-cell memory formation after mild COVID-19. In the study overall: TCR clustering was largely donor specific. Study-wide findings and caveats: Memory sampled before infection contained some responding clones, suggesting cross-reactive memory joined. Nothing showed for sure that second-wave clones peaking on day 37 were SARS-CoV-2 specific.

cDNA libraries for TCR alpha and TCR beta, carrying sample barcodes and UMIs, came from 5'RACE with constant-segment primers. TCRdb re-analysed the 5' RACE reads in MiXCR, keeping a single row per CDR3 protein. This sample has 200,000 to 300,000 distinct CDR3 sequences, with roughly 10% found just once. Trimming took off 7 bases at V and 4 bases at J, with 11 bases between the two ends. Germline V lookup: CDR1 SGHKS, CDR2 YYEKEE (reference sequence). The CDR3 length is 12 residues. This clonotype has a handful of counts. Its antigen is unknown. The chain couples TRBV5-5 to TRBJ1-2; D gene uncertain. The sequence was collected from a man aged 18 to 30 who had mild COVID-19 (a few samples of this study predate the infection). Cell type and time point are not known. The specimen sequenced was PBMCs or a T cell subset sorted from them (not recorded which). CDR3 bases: TGTGCCAGCGGGCAGGAGGTCTATGGCTACACCTTC. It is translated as CASGQEVYGYTF.